The TCR beta chain described here comes from a study of shared clonotypes between healthy human individuals. V lost 3 bases to trimming and J lost 7 bases; unmatched junction nucleotides: 6. Germline assignment: CDR1 LNHDA and CDR2 SQIVND (reference sequence). The CDR3 has 15 residues. The authors distributed each subset's genomic DNA evenly over several immunoSEQ plates. Repertoires were generated with immunoSEQ multiplex PCR, while TCRdb's copy carries only in-frame clones and drops some. In the table there are more than 90,000 clones, about 68% of which are singletons. This clone was counted ten times or more.

The clonotype comes from a man aged 30 to 45 in good health. The chain joins TRBV19 to TRBJ2-1, with 10 bases matching TRBD1. The specimen sequenced was memory CD8+ T cells sorted from blood. Subset denoted: CD45RO+ cells pooled with CCR7-negative TemRA cells. The CDR3 DNA follows: TGTGCCAGTAGTATTTCACGGACAGGGGGGAATGAGCAGTTCTTC. This gives the protein CASSISRTGGNEQFF.